Detailed here is one TCR beta chain. Which cohort a participant joined came from the clinical history participants gave. In the study's own analysis: Estimation of nucleated cell counts relied on the amplification of reference gene primers. Method: immunoSEQ multiplex PCR; TCRdb's copy keeps in-frame clones and lacks some. Clonal size and the V and J genes are those of that table, whereas D and trimming came from the DNA. Among hundreds of thousands of clones listed, roughly 91% were seen once. The data belong to a study of blood T cell repertoires in COVID-19. Study summary: COVID-19 samples from acute and convalescent phases originated in the United States, Italy and Spain. Sources were T cells, B-cell-depleted T cells, or PBMCs; the material itself was cDNA or gDNA.

CDR3 length: 13 amino acids. V lost 5 bases, J lost 0 bases, and 5 bases lay in between. In germline, CDR1 is SGHTA, CDR2 FQGTGA. The chain joins TRBV7-3 to TRBJ1-5; D unresolved. Sequencing was carried out using PBMCs or T cells enriched from blood (not recorded which). The source of this sequence is a woman aged 25 to 45 with acute COVID-19. CDR3 DNA: TGTGCCAGCAGCGTCAATAGCAATCAGCCCCAGCATTTT. Residues: CASSVNSNQPQHF.